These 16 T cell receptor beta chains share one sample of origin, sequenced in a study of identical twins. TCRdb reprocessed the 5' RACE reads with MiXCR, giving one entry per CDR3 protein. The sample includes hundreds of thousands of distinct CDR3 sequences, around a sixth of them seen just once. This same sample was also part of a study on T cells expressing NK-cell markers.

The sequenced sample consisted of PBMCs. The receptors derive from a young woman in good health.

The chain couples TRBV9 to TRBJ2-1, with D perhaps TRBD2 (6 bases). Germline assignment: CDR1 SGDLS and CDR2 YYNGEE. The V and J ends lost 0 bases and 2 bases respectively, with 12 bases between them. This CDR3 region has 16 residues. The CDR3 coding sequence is TGTGCCAGCAGCGTAGGGGGTAGCGGAACCTACAATGAGCAGTTCTTC. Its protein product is CASSVGGSGTYNEQFF.

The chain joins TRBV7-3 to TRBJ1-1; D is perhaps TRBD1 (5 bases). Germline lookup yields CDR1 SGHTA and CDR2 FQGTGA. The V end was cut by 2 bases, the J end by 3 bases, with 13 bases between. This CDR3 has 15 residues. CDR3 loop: CASSLGGRRDTEAFF. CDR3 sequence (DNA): TGTGCCAGCAGCTTAGGGGGTCGTCGGGACACTGAAGCTTTCTTT.

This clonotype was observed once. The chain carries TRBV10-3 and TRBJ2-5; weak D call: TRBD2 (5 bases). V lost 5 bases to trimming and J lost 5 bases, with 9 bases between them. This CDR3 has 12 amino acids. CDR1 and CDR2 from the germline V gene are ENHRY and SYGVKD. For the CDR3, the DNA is TGTGCCATCAGTCCGGGGTTGGAGACCCAGTACTTC. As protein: CAISPGLETQYF.

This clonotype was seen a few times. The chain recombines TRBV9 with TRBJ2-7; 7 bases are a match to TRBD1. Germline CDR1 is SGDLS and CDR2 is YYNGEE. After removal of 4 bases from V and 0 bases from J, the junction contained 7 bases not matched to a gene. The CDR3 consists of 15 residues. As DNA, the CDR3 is TGTGCCAGCAGCTCCTCGACAGGGCACTCCTACGAGCAGTACTTC. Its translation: CASSSSTGHSYEQYF.

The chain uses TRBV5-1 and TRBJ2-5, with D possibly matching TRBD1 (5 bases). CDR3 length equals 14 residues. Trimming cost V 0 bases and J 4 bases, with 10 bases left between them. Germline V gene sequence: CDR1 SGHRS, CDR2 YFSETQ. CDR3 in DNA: TGCGCCAGCAGCTTGGACAGGTACACAGAGACCCAGTACTTC. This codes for CASSLDRYTETQYF.

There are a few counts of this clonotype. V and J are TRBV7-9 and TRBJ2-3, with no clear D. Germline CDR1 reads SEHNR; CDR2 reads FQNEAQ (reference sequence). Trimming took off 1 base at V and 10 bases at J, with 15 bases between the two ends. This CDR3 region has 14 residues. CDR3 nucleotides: TGTGCCAGCAGCTTAGGTCTGGCAGGTAGGGCGCAGTATTTT. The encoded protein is CASSLGLAGRAQYF.

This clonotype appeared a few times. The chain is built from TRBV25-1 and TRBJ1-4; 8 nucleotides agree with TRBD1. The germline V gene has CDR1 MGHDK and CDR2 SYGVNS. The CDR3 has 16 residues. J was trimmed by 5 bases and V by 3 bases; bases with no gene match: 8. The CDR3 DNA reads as TGTGCCAGCAGTGATCCCCAAGGGACAGGAAATGAAAAACTGTTTTTT. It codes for CASSDPQGTGNEKLFF.

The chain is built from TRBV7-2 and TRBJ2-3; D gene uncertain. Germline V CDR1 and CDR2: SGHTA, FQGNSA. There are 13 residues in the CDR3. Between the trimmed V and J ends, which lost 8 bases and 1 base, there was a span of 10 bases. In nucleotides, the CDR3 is TGTGCCAGCCTTCTGGTCGGCACAGATACGCAGTATTTT. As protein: CASLLVGTDTQYF. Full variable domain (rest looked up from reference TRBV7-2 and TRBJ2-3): GAGVSQSPSNKVTEKGKDVELRCDPISGHTALYWYRQSLGQGLEFLIYFQGNSAPDKSGLPSDRFSAERTGGSVSTLTIQRTQQEDSAVYLCASLLVGTDTQYFGPGTRLTVL.

CDR3 amino acids: CASSSLTSGRLRELFF. The CDR3 DNA sequence: TGTGCCAGCAGTTCCCTGACTAGCGGGAGGCTAAGGGAGCTGTTTTTT. The chain carries TRBV6-5 and TRBJ2-2; TRBD2 matches 13 bases. Trimming removed 4 bases from V and 9 bases from J; junction bases left unmatched: 8. CDR3 length: 16 residues. CDR1 is MNHEY and CDR2 is SVGAGI in the germline V gene.

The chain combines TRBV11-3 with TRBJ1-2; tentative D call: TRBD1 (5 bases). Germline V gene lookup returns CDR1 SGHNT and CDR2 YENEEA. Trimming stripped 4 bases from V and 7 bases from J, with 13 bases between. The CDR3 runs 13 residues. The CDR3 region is CASSYGDGGGYTF. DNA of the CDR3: TGTGCCAGCAGCTACGGGGACGGGGGTGGCTACACCTTC.

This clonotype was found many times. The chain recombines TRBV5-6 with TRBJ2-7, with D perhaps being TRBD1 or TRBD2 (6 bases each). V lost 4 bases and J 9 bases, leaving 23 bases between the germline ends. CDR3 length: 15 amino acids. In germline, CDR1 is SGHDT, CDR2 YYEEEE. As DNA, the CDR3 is TGTGCCAGCAGCCACCCTTTTCAGGGAGAGGGGGGGCAGTACTTC. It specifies CASSHPFQGEGGQYF.

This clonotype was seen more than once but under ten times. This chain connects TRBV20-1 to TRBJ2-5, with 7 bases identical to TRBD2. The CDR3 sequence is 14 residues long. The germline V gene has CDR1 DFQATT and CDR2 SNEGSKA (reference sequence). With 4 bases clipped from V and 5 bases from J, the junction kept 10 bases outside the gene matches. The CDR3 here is CSATGRGMVETQYF. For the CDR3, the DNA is TGCAGTGCTACAGGGCGGGGGATGGTGGAGACCCAGTACTTC.

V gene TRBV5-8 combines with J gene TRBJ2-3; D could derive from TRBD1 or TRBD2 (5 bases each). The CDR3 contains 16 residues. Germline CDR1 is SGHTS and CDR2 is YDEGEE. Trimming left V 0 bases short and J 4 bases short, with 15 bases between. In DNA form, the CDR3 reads TGTGCCAGCAGCTTGGTTCGGCTTCGGGGCCCAGATACGCAGTATTTT. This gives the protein CASSLVRLRGPDTQYF.

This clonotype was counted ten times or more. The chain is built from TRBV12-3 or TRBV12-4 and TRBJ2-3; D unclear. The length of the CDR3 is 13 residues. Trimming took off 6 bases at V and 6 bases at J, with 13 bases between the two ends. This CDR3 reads CASSPTLLDTQYF. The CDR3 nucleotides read TGTGCCAGCAGCCCGACTCTACTGGATACGCAGTATTTT.

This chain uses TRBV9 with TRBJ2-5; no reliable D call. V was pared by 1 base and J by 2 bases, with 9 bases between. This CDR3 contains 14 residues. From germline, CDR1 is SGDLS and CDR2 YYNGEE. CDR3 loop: CASSVMGEQETQYF. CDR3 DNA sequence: TGTGCCAGCAGCGTAATGGGCGAACAAGAGACCCAGTACTTC.

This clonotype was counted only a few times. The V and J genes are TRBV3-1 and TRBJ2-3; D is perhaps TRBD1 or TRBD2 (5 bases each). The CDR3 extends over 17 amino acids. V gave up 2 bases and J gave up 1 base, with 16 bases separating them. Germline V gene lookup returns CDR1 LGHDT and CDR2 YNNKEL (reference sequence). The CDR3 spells CASSQQTIGDGTDTQYF. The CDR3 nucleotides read TGTGCCAGCAGCCAACAAACTATTGGGGACGGCACAGATACGCAGTATTTT.